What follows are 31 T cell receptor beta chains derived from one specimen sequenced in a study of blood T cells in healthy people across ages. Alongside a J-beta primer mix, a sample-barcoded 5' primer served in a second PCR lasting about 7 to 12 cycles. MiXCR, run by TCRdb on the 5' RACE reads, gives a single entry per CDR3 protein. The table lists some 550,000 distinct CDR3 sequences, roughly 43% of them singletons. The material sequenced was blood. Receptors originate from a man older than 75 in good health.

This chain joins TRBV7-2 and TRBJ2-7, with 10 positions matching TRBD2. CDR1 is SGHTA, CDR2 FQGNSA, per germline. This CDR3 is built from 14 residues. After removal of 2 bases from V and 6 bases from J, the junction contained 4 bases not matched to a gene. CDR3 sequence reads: CASSLKAGGFEQYF. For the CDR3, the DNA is TGTGCCAGCAGCTTAAAAGCGGGAGGGTTCGAGCAGTACTTC.

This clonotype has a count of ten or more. Here the CDR3 DNA reads TGTGCCAGCAGCCCTCGACAGAACTCCTACGAGCAGTACTTC. Translating it yields CASSPRQNSYEQYF. The chain is built from TRBV9 and TRBJ2-7; weak D call: TRBD1 (5 bases). This CDR3 is 14 amino acids long. The V end lost 4 bases, the J end lost 0 bases, and 11 bases lay between the germline ends. Germline V lookup: CDR1 SGDLS, CDR2 YYNGEE.

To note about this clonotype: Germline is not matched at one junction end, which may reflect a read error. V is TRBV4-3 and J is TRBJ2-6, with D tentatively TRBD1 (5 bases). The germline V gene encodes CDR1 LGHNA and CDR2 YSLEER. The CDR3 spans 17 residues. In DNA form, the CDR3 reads TGCGCCAGCAGCCAAGCAGGTCGTAGCTCTGGGGCCAGCGTCCTGACTTTC. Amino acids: CASSQAGRSSGASVLTF.

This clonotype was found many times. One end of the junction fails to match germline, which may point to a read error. The CDR3 loop is CASSLDSSYNEQFF. CDR3 nucleotide sequence: TGTGCCAGCAGCCTTGACAGCTCCTACAATGAGCAGTTCTTC. This sequence joins TRBV5-1 and TRBJ2-1; perhaps TRBD1 as D (5 bases). Germline V gene sequence: CDR1 SGHRS, CDR2 YFSETQ. This CDR3 has 14 amino acids.

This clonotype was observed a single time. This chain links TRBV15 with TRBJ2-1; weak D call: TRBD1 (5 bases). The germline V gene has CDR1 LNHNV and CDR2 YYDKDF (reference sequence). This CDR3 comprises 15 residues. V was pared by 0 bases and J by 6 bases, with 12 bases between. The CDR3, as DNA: TGTGCCACCAGCAGAGATTGGGGCGACCTCAATGAGCAGTTCTTC. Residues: CATSRDWGDLNEQFF.

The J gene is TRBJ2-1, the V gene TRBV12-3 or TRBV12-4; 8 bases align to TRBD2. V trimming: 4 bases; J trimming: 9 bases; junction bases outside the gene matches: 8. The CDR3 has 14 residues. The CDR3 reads CASSSAGVIGEQFF. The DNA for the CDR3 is TGTGCCAGCAGTTCAGCGGGAGTGATAGGTGAGCAGTTCTTC.

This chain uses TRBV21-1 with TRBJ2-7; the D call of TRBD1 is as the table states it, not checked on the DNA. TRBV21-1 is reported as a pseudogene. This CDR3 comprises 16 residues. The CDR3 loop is CASSKGRTGGSEEQYF. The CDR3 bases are TGTGCCAGCAGCAAAGGAAGGACAGGGGGCTCGGAGGAGCAGTACTTC.

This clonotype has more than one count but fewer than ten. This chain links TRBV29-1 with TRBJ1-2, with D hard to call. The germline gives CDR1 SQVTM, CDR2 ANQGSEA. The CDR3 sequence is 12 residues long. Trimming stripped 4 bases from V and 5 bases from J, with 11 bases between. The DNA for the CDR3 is TGCAGCGTTGTCTCTACGGATTATGGCTACACCTTC. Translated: CSVVSTDYGYTF.

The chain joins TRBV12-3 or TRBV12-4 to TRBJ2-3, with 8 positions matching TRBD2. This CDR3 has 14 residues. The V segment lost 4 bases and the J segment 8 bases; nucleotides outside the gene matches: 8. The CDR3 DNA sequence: TGTGCCAGCAGTTCCGGGATCCGGGAGGGTACGCAGTATTTT. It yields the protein CASSSGIREGTQYF.

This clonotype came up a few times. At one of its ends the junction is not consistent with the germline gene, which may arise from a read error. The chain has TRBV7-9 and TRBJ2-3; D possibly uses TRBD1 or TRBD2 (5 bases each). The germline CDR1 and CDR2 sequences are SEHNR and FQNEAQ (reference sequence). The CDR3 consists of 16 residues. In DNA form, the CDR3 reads TGTACCAGCAGCTTGGGGGTCGACGCTAGCACAGATACGCAGTATTTT. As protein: CTSSLGVDASTDTQYF.

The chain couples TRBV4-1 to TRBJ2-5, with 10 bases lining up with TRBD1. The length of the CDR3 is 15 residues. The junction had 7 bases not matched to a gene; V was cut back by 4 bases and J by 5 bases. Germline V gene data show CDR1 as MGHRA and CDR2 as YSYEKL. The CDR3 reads CASSPRQGAMETQYF. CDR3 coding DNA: TGCGCCAGCAGCCCCCGACAGGGGGCCATGGAGACCCAGTACTTC.

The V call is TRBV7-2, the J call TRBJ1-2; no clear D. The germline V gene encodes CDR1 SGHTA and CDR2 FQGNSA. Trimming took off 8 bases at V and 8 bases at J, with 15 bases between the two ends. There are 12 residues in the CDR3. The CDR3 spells CASFTRVGGYTF. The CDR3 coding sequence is TGTGCCAGCTTCACCCGGGTGGGGGGCTACACCTTC.

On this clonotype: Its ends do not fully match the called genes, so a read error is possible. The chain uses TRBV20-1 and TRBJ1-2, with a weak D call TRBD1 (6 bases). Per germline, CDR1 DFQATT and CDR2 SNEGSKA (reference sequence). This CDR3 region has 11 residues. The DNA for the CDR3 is TGCAGTGTTAGACAGGTCTATGGCTACACCTTC. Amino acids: CSVRQVYGYTF.

CDR3 loop: CASSSHSALYEQYF. The CDR3 DNA sequence: TGTGCCAGCAGCTCACACTCGGCACTCTACGAGCAGTACTTC. The gene calls are TRBV12-3 or TRBV12-4 and TRBJ2-7, with unresolved D. Trimming stripped 6 bases from V and 3 bases from J, with 15 bases between. There are 14 residues in the CDR3.

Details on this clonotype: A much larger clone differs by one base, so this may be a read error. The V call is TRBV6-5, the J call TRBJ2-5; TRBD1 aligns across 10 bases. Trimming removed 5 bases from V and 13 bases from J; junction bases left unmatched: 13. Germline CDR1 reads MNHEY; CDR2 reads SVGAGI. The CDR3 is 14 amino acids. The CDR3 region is CASSATGGFYERYF. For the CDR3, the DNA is TGTGCCAGCAGTGCGACAGGGGGCTTTTACGAGCGGTACTTC.

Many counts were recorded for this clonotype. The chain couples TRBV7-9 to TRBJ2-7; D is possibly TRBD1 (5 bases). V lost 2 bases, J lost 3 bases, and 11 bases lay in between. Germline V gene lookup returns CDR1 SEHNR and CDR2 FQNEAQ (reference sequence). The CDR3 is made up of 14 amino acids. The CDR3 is CASSLSDSYYEQYF. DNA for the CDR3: TGTGCCAGCAGCTTAAGCGACAGCTACTACGAGCAGTACTTC.

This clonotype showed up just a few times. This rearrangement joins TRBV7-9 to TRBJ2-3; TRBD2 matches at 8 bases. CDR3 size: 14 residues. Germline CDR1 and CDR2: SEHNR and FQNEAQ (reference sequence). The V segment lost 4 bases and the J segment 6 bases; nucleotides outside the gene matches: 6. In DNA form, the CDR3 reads TGTGCCAGCAGCTCACGTAGCGGGGTGGATACGCAGTATTTT. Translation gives CASSSRSGVDTQYF.

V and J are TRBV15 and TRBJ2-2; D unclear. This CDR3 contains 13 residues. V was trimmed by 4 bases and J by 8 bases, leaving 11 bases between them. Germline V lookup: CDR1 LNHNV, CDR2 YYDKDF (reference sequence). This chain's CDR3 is CATSKRTEGELFF. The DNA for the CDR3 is TGTGCCACCAGCAAGAGAACGGAGGGGGAGCTGTTTTTT. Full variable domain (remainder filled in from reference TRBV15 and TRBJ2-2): DAMVIQNPRYQVTQFGKPVTLSCSQTLNHNVMYWYQQKSSQAPKLLFHYYDKDFNNEADTPDNFQSRRPNTSFCFLDIRSPGLGDTAMYLCATSKRTEGELFFGEGSRLTVL.

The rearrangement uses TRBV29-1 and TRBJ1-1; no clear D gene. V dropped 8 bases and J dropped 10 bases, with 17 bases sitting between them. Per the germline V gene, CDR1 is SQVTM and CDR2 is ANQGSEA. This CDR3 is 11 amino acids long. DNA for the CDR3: TGCAGCAGGAGGGAGGAGGCTGGAGCTTTCTTT. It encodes CSRREEAGAFF.

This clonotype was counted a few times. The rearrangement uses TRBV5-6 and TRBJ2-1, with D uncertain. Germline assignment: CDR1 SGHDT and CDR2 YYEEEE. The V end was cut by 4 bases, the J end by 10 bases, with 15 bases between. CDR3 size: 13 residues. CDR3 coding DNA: TGTGCCAGCAGCCGGGCTCGGAGCCGAGAGCAGTTCTTC. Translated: CASSRARSREQFF.

In DNA, the CDR3 is TGCAGTGCTAGAGATTTTACAGGAGGCGATGAGCAGTTCTTC. Translated, it gives CSARDFTGGDEQFF. The V call is TRBV20-1, the J call TRBJ2-1; either TRBD1 or TRBD2 may supply D (5 bases each). The germline CDR1 and CDR2 sequences are DFQATT and SNEGSKA (reference sequence). V lost 0 bases and J lost 8, with 14 bases in between. This CDR3 is built from 14 residues.

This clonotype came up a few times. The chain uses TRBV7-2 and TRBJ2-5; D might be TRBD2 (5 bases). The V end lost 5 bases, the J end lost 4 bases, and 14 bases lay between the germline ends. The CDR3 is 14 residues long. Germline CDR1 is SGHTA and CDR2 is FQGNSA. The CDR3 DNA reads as TGTGCCAGCAGCCCCACTAGTTGGGGAGAGACCCAGTACTTC. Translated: CASSPTSWGETQYF.

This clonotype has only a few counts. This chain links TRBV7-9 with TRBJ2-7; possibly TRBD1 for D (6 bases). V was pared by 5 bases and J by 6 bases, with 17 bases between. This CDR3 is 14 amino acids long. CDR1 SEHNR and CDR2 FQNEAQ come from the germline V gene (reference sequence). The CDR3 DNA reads TGTGCCAGCAGCCCACAGGGCGGGTATGGCGAGCAGTACTTC. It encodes CASSPQGGYGEQYF.

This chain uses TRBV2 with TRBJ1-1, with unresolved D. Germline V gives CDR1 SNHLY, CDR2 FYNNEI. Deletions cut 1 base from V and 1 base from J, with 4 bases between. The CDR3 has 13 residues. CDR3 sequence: CASSEERNTEAFF. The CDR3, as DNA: TGTGCCAGCAGTGAAGAACGGAACACTGAAGCTTTCTTT.

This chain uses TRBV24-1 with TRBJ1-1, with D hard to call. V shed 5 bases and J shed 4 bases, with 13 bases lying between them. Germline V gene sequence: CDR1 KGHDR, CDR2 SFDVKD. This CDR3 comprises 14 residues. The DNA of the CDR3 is TGTGCCACCAGTGGGCCCGTGGCGGGCACTGAAGCTTTCTTT. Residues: CATSGPVAGTEAFF.

The CDR3 DNA reads TGTGCCAGCAGCTTAGACTGGGCAGCCTCTCTCATCGGCTACACCTTC. Protein product: CASSLDWAASLIGYTF. The V call is TRBV7-2, the J call TRBJ1-2; D call uncertain. V was cut by 1 base and J by 8 bases, with 20 bases left in between. The CDR3 is 16 amino acids. CDR1 is SGHTA, CDR2 FQGNSA, per germline.

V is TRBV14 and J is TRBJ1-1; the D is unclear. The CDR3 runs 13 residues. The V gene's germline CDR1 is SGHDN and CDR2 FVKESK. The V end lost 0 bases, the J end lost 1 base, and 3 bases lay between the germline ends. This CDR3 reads CASSQDANTEAFF. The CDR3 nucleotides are TGTGCCAGCAGCCAAGACGCGAACACTGAAGCTTTCTTT. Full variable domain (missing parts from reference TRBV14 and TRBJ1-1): EAGVTQFPSHSVIEKGQTVTLRCDPISGHDNLYWYRRVMGKEIKFLLHFVKESKQDESGMPNNRFLAERTGGTYSTLKVQPAELEDSGVYFCASSQDANTEAFFGQGTRLTVV.

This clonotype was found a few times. CDR3 coding DNA: TGTGCCAGCAGTGACTTGGTTTTAGAGACCCAGTACTTC. It yields the protein CASSDLVLETQYF. The chain links TRBV6-1 to TRBJ2-5; D gene ambiguous. The CDR3 is 13 residues long. Per germline, CDR1 MNHNS and CDR2 SASEGT. The germline V and J ends were trimmed by 3 bases and 4 bases, with 9 bases remaining between them.

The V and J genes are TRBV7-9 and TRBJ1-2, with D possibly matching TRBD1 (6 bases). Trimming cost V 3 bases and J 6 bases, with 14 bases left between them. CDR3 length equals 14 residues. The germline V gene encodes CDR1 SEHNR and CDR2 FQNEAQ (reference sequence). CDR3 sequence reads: CASSFRDTNDGYTF. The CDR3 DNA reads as TGTGCCAGCAGCTTTCGGGACACAAATGATGGCTACACCTTC.

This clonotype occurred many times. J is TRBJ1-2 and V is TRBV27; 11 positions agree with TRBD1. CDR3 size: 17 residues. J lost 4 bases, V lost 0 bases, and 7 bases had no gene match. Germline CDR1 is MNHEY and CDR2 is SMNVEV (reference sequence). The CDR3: CASSLSVGQGAIYGYTF. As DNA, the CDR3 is TGTGCCAGCAGTTTATCGGTCGGACAGGGGGCTATCTATGGCTACACCTTC.

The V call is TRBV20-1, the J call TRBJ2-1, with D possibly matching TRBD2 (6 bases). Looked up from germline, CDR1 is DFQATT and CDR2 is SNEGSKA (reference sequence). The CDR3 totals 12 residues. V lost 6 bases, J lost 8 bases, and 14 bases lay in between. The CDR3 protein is CSARGSYDEQFF. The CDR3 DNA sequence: TGCAGTGCCCGGGGGAGTTACGATGAGCAGTTCTTC.